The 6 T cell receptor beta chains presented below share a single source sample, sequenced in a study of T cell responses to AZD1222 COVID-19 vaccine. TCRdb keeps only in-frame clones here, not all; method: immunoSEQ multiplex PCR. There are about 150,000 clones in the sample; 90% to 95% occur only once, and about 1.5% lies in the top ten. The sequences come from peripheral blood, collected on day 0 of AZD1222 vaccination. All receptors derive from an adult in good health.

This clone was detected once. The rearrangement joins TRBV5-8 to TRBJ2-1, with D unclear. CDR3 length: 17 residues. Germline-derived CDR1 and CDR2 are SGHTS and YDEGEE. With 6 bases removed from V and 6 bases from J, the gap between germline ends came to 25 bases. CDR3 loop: CASTTSVGSRGFNEQFF. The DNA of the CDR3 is TGTGCCAGCACCACTTCGGTCGGGTCTCGCGGATTCAATGAGCAGTTCTTC.

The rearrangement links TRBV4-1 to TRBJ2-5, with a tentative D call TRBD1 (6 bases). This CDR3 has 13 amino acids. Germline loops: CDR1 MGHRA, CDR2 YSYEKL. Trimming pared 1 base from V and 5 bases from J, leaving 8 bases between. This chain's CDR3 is CASSQVRGETQYF. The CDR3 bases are TGCGCCAGCAGCCAAGTCAGGGGTGAGACCCAGTACTTC.

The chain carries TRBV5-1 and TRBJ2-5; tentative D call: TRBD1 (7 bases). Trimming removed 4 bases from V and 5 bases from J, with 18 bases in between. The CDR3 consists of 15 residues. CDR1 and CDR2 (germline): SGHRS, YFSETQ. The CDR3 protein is CASSPTGVGGETQYF. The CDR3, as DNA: TGCGCCAGCAGCCCCACAGGGGTAGGAGGGGAGACCCAGTACTTC.

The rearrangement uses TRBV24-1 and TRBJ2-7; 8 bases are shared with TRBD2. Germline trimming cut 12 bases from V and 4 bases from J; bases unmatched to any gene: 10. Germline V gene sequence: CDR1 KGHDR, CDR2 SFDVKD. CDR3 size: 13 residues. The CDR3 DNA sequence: TGTGCCTCAGCGGCGGGGGGCGATTACGAGCAGTACTTC. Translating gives CASAAGGDYEQYF.

The CDR3 protein is CASSPIGHTQYF. Written as DNA, the CDR3 is TGTGCCAGCAGCCCCATTGGCCATACGCAGTATTTT. V gene TRBV28 combines with J gene TRBJ2-3; D gene uncertain. Germline V gives CDR1 MDHEN, CDR2 SYDVKM. The CDR3 runs to 12 residues. V was cut by 6 bases and J by 7 bases, with 11 bases left in between.

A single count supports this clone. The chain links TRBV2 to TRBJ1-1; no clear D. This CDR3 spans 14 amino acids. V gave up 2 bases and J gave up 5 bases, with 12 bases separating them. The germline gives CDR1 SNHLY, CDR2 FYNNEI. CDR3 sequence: CASSEFNPGTEAFF. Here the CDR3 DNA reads TGTGCCAGCAGTGAATTTAACCCGGGGACTGAAGCTTTCTTT.